Presented here are 12 T cell receptor beta chains from one specimen sequenced in a study of T-cell reconstitution after alpha-beta-depleted transplantation in children. During its preparation, the TCRbeta library received unique molecular identifiers. TCRdb processed the PCR reads anew with MiXCR; each CDR3 protein has one entry. The sample records about 500,000 distinct CDR3 sequences, 30% to 35% being singletons. Sequencing was performed on PBMCs from the stem cell graft donor, taken from the stem cell graft. These receptor sequences come from a human donor who donated a stem cell graft to a child with aplastic anemia.

This clonotype was detected a few times. This sequence joins TRBV5-1 and TRBJ2-7; 7 bases line up with TRBD1. In germline, CDR1 is SGHRS, CDR2 YFSETQ. This CDR3 spans 13 amino acids. After removal of 2 bases from V and 6 bases from J, the junction contained 5 bases not matched to a gene. The CDR3, as DNA: TGCGCCAGCAGCTTTACAGGGGTGGGCGAGCAGTACTTC. Its translation is CASSFTGVGEQYF.

The chain recombines TRBV29-1 with TRBJ2-3; D remains ambiguous. V lost 4 bases and J 1 base, leaving 21 bases between the germline ends. The CDR3 runs to 17 residues. Germline CDR1 reads SQVTM; CDR2 reads ANQGSEA. The CDR3 loop is CSVAFSSRSWGTDTQYF. The CDR3 nucleotides read TGCAGCGTTGCCTTCTCCTCGAGAAGCTGGGGCACAGATACGCAGTATTTT.

The sample holds one count of this clonotype. The rearrangement joins TRBV15 to TRBJ1-2; no clear D gene. The V gene lost 3 bases and the J gene lost 2 bases, with 13 bases spanning the gap. CDR1 and CDR2 from the germline V gene are LNHNV and YYDKDF (reference sequence). This CDR3 is 15 amino acids long. CDR3 sequence reads: CATSSQRTSNYGYTF. The CDR3 region has the DNA TGTGCCACCAGCAGCCAACGGACCTCCAACTATGGCTACACCTTC.

The chain recombines TRBV6-2 or TRBV6-3 with TRBJ2-7, with 7 positions matching TRBD1. The germline CDR1 and CDR2 sequences are MNHEY and SVGEGT. The V gene end was trimmed by 5 bases and the J gene end by 0 bases; junction bases not matched to a gene: 4. The length of the CDR3 is 14 residues. CDR3 sequence reads: CASSEGTASYEQYF. CDR3 sequence (DNA): TGTGCCAGCAGTGAGGGGACAGCCTCCTACGAGCAGTACTTC.

As DNA, the CDR3 is TGTGCCAGCAGCCAAGGGACAGGGGCGGCCTACGAGCAGTACTTC. This encodes CASSQGTGAAYEQYF. The rearrangement uses TRBV14 and TRBJ2-7, with TRBD1 identical over 9 bases. Germline assignment: CDR1 SGHDN and CDR2 FVKESK. CDR3 size: 15 residues. V shed 1 base and J 2 bases; nucleotides not matched to a gene: 3.

This clonotype was counted many times. The CDR3 loop reads CSVEPGGYTEAFF. CDR3 in DNA: TGCAGCGTTGAACCGGGGGGATACACTGAAGCTTTCTTT. This chain links TRBV29-1 with TRBJ1-1; tentative D call: TRBD1 (5 bases). V gave up 2 bases and J gave up 3 bases, with 10 bases separating them. The CDR3 extends over 13 amino acids. From germline, CDR1 is SQVTM and CDR2 ANQGSEA. Variable domain in full (rest from reference TRBV29-1 and TRBJ1-1): SAVISQKPSRDICQRGTSLTIQCQVDSQVTMMFWYRQQPGQSLTLIATANQGSEATYESGFVIDKFPISRPNLTFSTLTVSNMSPEDSSIYLCSVEPGGYTEAFFGQGTRLTVV.

This clonotype has just a few counts. The chain combines TRBV29-1 with TRBJ1-2; D gene uncertain. Germline V gene sequence: CDR1 SQVTM, CDR2 ANQGSEA. Trimming removed 4 bases from V and 0 bases from J, with 6 bases in between. The CDR3 runs 12 residues. CDR3 coding DNA: TGCAGCGTTGTAGGCTCTAACTATGGCTACACCTTC. Translation: CSVVGSNYGYTF.

This clonotype was counted a few times. V usage is TRBV24-1 and J usage is TRBJ2-1; 13 bases fit TRBD2. CDR1 and CDR2 (germline): KGHDR, SFDVKD. The CDR3 covers 18 residues. V lost 3 bases, J lost 6 bases, and 10 bases stayed unmatched. CDR3 in amino acids: CATSDATSGRLVVNEQFF. As DNA, the CDR3 is TGTGCCACCAGTGATGCGACTAGCGGGAGGTTGGTAGTCAATGAGCAGTTCTTC.

This clonotype occurred a few times. This chain links TRBV12-3 or TRBV12-4 with TRBJ2-5, with 11 bases aligning to TRBD1. This CDR3 has 17 amino acids. V lost 4 bases, J lost 8 bases, and 15 bases stayed unmatched. The CDR3 DNA reads as TGTGCCAGCAGTTACGGCACAAACCCGGGACAGGGGGTCACCCAGTACTTC. Encoded protein: CASSYGTNPGQGVTQYF.

This clonotype has at least ten counts. J is TRBJ2-1 and V is TRBV20-1; no reliable D call. Per the germline V gene, CDR1 is DFQATT and CDR2 is SNEGSKA (reference sequence). Trimming stripped 5 bases from V and 1 base from J, with 12 bases between. There are 14 residues in the CDR3. This CDR3 is CSAAATGSYNEQFF. The CDR3, as DNA: TGCAGTGCTGCGGCTACCGGTTCCTACAATGAGCAGTTCTTC.

This clonotype was seen a few times. The chain combines TRBV3-1 with TRBJ2-2, with 11 bases identical to TRBD2. V was pared by 4 bases and J by 5 bases, with 3 bases of the junction left unmatched. Germline V gives CDR1 LGHDT, CDR2 YNNKEL (reference sequence). This CDR3 spans 15 amino acids. The CDR3 coding sequence is TGTGCCAGCAGCCGGGGGACTAGCGGAACCGGGGAGCTGTTTTTT. This translates into CASSRGTSGTGELFF.

The chain couples TRBV19 to TRBJ1-3, with 10 bases fitting TRBD1. Germline V gene data show CDR1 as LNHDA and CDR2 as SQIVND (reference sequence). V lost 7 bases to trimming and J lost 2 bases; unmatched junction nucleotides: 5. This CDR3 comprises 15 residues. CDR3 nucleotide sequence: TGTGCCAGTATTGACGGGACAGGGGCTGGAAACACCATATATTTT. Its protein product is CASIDGTGAGNTIYF.